This T cell receptor beta chain was captured in a study of cytomegalovirus exposure and HLA in healthy donors. Trimming removed 2 bases from V and 5 bases from J; junction bases left unmatched: 7. The CDR3 spans 15 residues. Looked up from germline, CDR1 is SGDLS and CDR2 is YYNGEE. PCR amplification relied on 60 Vbeta primers (plus 13 Jbeta primers). Clones were sequenced by immunoSEQ multiplex PCR, and TCRdb holds only the in-frame ones, with some missing. Found here are about 130,000 clones, roughly 71% of them singletons; the top ten hold roughly 4%. Study-wide findings and caveats: Further analysis, carried out later, found HLA-associated TCR beta chains more clonally expanded than equally common other chains. The presence/absence work took it that sequencing depth was about the same across donors.

In the case of this clone: The antigen is not known.

Sample: PBMCs. The receptor's source is a woman between 45 and 60 years old in good health and CMV-seropositive. J is TRBJ2-1 and V is TRBV9; 7 positions agree with TRBD2. The CDR3 sequence: CASSVTRDYDNEQFF. Here the CDR3 DNA reads TGTGCCAGCAGCGTCACCCGGGACTACGACAATGAGCAGTTCTTC.